The 2 T cell receptor beta chains presented below share a single source sample, sequenced in a study of blood T cell repertoires in COVID-19. Clones were read by immunoSEQ multiplex PCR, and TCRdb kept only the in-frame ones, dropping some. Of around 310,000 clones listed, roughly 86% are singletons. Sequenced material: PBMCs or T cells enriched from blood (not recorded which). Source of these receptors: a woman in her twenties or thirties who had recovered from COVID-19.

In nucleotides, the CDR3 is TGTGCCAGCAGCTTACACACAGGGCCATCCTATAATTCACCCCTCCACTTT. Translated: CASSLHTGPSYNSPLHF. This chain links TRBV7-6 with TRBJ1-6; a weak D match, TRBD1 (6 bases). Per germline, CDR1 SGHVS and CDR2 FNYEAQ. Trimming cost V 2 bases and J 1 base, with 12 bases left between them. This CDR3 is built from 17 residues.

This clone was detected once. The chain employs TRBV23-1 and TRBJ2-7; 7 bases are shared with TRBD2. TRBV23-1 is an ORF, and what it does is uncertain. With V trimmed by 1 base and J by 5 bases, 17 bases remained unmatched. This CDR3 has 18 residues. The CDR3 nucleotides read TGCGCCAGCAGTCAATTAGATTCGGTGAGGGAGGGAAGGCACGAGCAGTACTTC. It translates to CASSQLDSVREGRHEQYF.